This entry is about one TCR beta chain. J was trimmed by 2 bases and V by 2 bases; bases with no gene match: 5. The germline V gene encodes CDR1 MNHNS and CDR2 SASEGT. This CDR3 has 15 amino acids. This sample is drawn from a study of beta chain features in type 1 diabetes. Expressed TCRB transcripts got sequenced, as all isolated RNA was reverse transcribed. Some clones are missing from TCRdb's copy, which holds only in-frame ones; the method was immunoSEQ multiplex PCR. The top ten hold less than 0.04% of the sample, which has roughly 450,000 clones, over 11% seen once. The sequence came from a young man in good health. The specimen was naive CD4+ T cells from blood. The chain links TRBV6-1 to TRBJ1-2; 7 nucleotides agree with TRBD1. The CDR3 sequence: CASSERDRPNYGYTF. CDR3 bases: TGTGCCAGCAGTGAACGGGACAGACCGAACTATGGCTACACCTTC.